This T cell receptor beta chain is from a study of cytomegalovirus exposure and HLA in healthy donors. Turning to the study itself: Of fewer than 450 genotyped donors, roughly 86% clustered with self-reported Caucasian donors. General observations from the study: A later analysis found most CMV-associated TCR beta chains apparently HLA-restricted. Other equally common chains were less clonally expanded than HLA-associated TCR beta chains, a later analysis showed.

The CDR3 runs 12 residues. In germline, CDR1 is SNHLY, CDR2 FYNNEI. V lost 4 bases to trimming and J lost 5 bases, with 8 bases between them. With respect to this clone: Its antigen is unidentified.

PCR involved 60 Vbeta and 13 Jbeta primers. Authors' analysis steps: There were about 80 million unique TCR beta chains by a later count, and some 10 million of them were shared. Sequenced by immunoSEQ multiplex PCR; TCRdb stores in-frame clones only, minus some. That table supplies the V and J calls and clone size; D and trimming were determined from the DNA. Among about 110,000 clones, approximately 80% were seen once, and the ten largest hold around 5.1%. The chain employs TRBV2 and TRBJ2-5; D unresolved. Input material: PBMCs. This clonotype was sampled from a female donor in good health and CMV-seropositive. The CDR3 DNA reads as TGTGCCAGCAGTGTGTACTGGGAGACCCAGTACTTC. The encoded protein is CASSVYWETQYF.